A selection of T cell receptor beta chains follows, all from one sample in a study of CXCR3-negative and CXCR3-positive naive CD8 T cells. TCRdb reprocessed the 5' RACE reads and stores each CDR3 protein as one record, lacking DNA. The listing contains 55,000 to 65,000 distinct CDR3 sequences. Sample: naive CXCR3- CD8+ T cells from blood. These TCRs come from a human donor in good health. Some clones in this sample may be carry-over from other donors' samples. CDR3s include the opening cysteine and the closing phenylalanine or tryptophan.

>TRBJ1-1|TRBV11-2
CASRKPPDSEAFF
>TRBJ2-2|TRBV5-1
CASIEGSGELFF
>TRBJ2-2|TRBV28
CASSLGPADLGELFF
>TRBJ2-3|TRBV7-2
CASSEDKDTQYF
>TRBJ2-7|TRBV4-2
CASSYGQGPSEQYF
>TRBJ2-3|TRBV12-3/TRBV12-4
CASSDGTSDTQYF
>TRBJ2-1|TRBV11-2
CASSVGSSGTGYADEQFF
>TRBJ2-1|TRBV20-1
CSARDSIGLLHEQFF
>TRBJ2-1|TRBV20-1
CSAHPRSDEQFF
>TRBJ1-1|TRBV15
CATSRRPDTEAFF
>TRBJ2-7|TRBV29-1
CSVTGGNGEQYF
>TRBJ2-7|TRBV20-1
CSAYPGQSYEQYF
>TRBJ2-2|TRBV6-5
CASSYSAGYTGELFF
>TRBJ1-4|TRBV6-6
CASSPDREREKLFF
>TRBJ2-3|TRBV7-2
CASSLLVTGQGVTDTQYF
>TRBJ2-7|TRBV14
CASSPRGQGSYEQYF
>TRBJ1-4|TRBV12-3/TRBV12-4
CASSLNAANEKLFF
>TRBJ2-1|TRBV12-3/TRBV12-4
CASSSGGDYNEQFF
>TRBJ2-7|TRBV30
CAWTGSGNYEQYF
>TRBJ2-3|TRBV7-2
CASSLAPGQPLYF
>TRBJ2-1|TRBV12-3/TRBV12-4
CASNGQGTYNEQFF
>TRBJ2-1|TRBV15
CATSREPGTTEEQFF
>TRBJ2-1|TRBV4-3
CASSQDLTGTPYNEQFF
>TRBJ2-1|TRBV29-1
CSVSLGGSYNEQFF
>TRBJ2-5|TRBV29-1
CSVEDPWTSSQETQYF
>TRBJ2-1|TRBV27
CASSILNEQFF
>TRBJ2-5|TRBV7-2
CASSSAWGYQETQYF
>TRBJ2-3|TRBV6-5
CASSLGRGGDTQYF
>TRBJ1-1|TRBV19
CASSTIGGSTEAFF
>TRBJ2-7|TRBV27
CASRMTGYEQYF
>TRBJ2-7|TRBV5-5
CASSLGWQGPYEQYF
>TRBJ2-2|TRBV11-3
CASSLDRWGATNTGELFF
>TRBJ2-7|TRBV5-6
CASSLDIYEQYF
>TRBJ2-2|TRBV9
CASSVEAGDVSGELFF
>TRBJ2-7|TRBV7-9
CASSTPGQGADEQYF
>TRBJ1-2|TRBV6-5
CASSYSTREYGYTF
>TRBJ1-1|TRBV14
CASSQGLGMNTEAFF
>TRBJ2-7|TRBV12-5
CASGSNLAAFYEQYF
>TRBJ2-7|TRBV14
CASSQDLGEEQYF
>TRBJ2-5|TRBV25-1
CASRLAGEETQYF
>TRBJ2-7|TRBV3-1
CASSQDEDSSYEQYF
>TRBJ1-1|TRBV7-9
CASSAYEGYTEAFF
>TRBJ1-2|TRBV29-1
CSVLDSFDGDGYTF
>TRBJ2-1|TRBV7-6
CASSPQGLAGTGGNEQFF
>TRBJ1-1|TRBV15
CATSFTDTEAFF
>TRBJ2-3|TRBV5-5
CASSTGQGATDTQYF
>TRBJ1-1|TRBV19
CASSAGTAIEAFF
>TRBJ1-2|TRBV5-1
CASSFPGRNYGYTF
>TRBJ1-2|TRBV29-1
CSVEVGTAGEGYGYTF
>TRBJ2-1|TRBV20-1
CSARGPVPGQQFF
>TRBJ2-6|TRBV29-1
CSAAGGGGVTGANVLTF
>TRBJ1-1|TRBV18
CASSPPAPDRAEYAEAFF
>TRBJ2-3|TRBV20-1
CSATHGDRVIESQYF
>TRBJ2-7|TRBV20-1
CSARSGLSYEQYF
>TRBJ2-3|TRBV7-9
CATKVAQESTDTQYF
>TRBJ2-1|TRBV6-4
CASSDTSSGFNEQFF
>TRBJ2-7|TRBV6-5
CASRKPGPDGGYEQYF
>TRBJ2-5|TRBV12-3/TRBV12-4
CASSIGQETQYF
>TRBJ2-4|TRBV20-1
CSAPGVAKNIQYF
>TRBJ2-3|TRBV11-2
CASSGGKTDTQYF